The 2 T cell receptor beta chains below come from one sample, sequenced in a study of post-analysis software for immune sequencing data. The authors incorporated unique molecular identifiers into the TCR beta cDNA libraries. TCRdb used MiXCR to reprocess the PCR reads, holding one entry per CDR3 protein. Of fewer than 850,000 distinct CDR3 sequences in the sample, under 60% were seen once. Findings and caveats of the study: Among five TRBV segments more frequent in patients than controls were TRBV5-6, TRBV5-1 and TRBV20-1.

Antigens of these TCRs are unknown. Sequencing used blood. The source of these receptors is a girl aged 5 to 17 with multiple sclerosis.

For the CDR3, the DNA is TGTGCCAGCAGTTCCGCCGGGGACAGGGGGCGCCGGGGCTATGGCTACACCTTC. It codes for CASSSAGDRGRRGYGYTF. This chain links TRBV6-2 or TRBV6-3 with TRBJ1-2; 12 positions match TRBD1. Germline V gene data show CDR1 as MNHEY and CDR2 as SVGEGT. The V segment lost 4 bases and the J segment 4 bases; nucleotides outside the gene matches: 13. The CDR3 has 18 amino acids.

This clonotype occurred many times. The rearrangement uses TRBV7-9 and TRBJ2-7; TRBD1 agrees at 10 bases. V was clipped by 5 bases and J by 2 bases; unmatched bases: 3. This CDR3 region has 14 residues. Germline CDR1 and CDR2: SEHNR and FQNEAQ (reference sequence). Written as DNA, the CDR3 is TGTGCCAGCAGCCCCGGGACAGGGGCCTACGAGCAGTACTTC. It encodes CASSPGTGAYEQYF.